Below are 16 T cell receptor beta chains sequenced from a single sample in a study of early T cells in non-severe SARS-CoV-2 infection. TCRdb used MiXCR to reprocess the 5' RACE reads, holding one entry per CDR3 protein. The data contain 55,000 to 65,000 distinct CDR3 sequences, 10% of them seen just once; the ten biggest clones take up 6% to 8%. Sequenced sample: whole blood. The receptors were gathered from an adult who was a healthcare worker with PCR-confirmed SARS-CoV-2 infection or an uninfected control (not recorded which).

V gene TRBV5-1 combines with J gene TRBJ2-1; D uncertain. Looked up from germline, CDR1 is SGHRS and CDR2 is YFSETQ. Trimming shortened V by 4 bases and J by 2 bases, and 7 bases separated the two germline ends. The CDR3 has 13 amino acids. Here the CDR3 reads CASSLDTYNEQFF. CDR3 sequence (DNA): TGCGCCAGCAGCCTTGACACCTACAATGAGCAGTTCTTC.

This clonotype was observed many times. The chain combines TRBV12-3 or TRBV12-4 with TRBJ1-1, with D hard to call. This CDR3 has 13 amino acids. The V gene lost 3 bases and the J gene lost 2 bases, with 7 bases spanning the gap. CDR3 DNA sequence: TGTGCCAGCAGTTTGGGCAGCAACACTGAAGCTTTCTTT. Its translation: CASSLGSNTEAFF.

This clonotype was seen many times. The chain links TRBV12-3 or TRBV12-4 to TRBJ1-1, with D possibly matching TRBD1 (5 bases). V dropped 6 bases and J dropped 5 bases, with 22 bases sitting between them. The CDR3 contains 16 residues. In nucleotides, the CDR3 is TGTGCCAGCAGCCTCGATGGGGGAGCGGGAGGGACTGAAGCTTTCTTT. It specifies CASSLDGGAGGTEAFF.

The chain links TRBV28 to TRBJ2-7; 7 bases align to TRBD1. Trimming at V came to 4 bases and at J to 2 bases, leaving 8 bases not matched to a gene. The germline V gene has CDR1 MDHEN and CDR2 SYDVKM. The CDR3 has 15 amino acids. The CDR3 nucleotides are TGTGCCAGCAGTTCCCCGGGACAGCACCCCTACGAGCAGTACTTC. Protein: CASSSPGQHPYEQYF.

This clonotype has more than one count but fewer than ten. The chain couples TRBV27 to TRBJ2-7; D is unresolved. Trimming took 2 bases from V and 2 from J, leaving 10 bases between them. In germline, CDR1 is MNHEY, CDR2 SMNVEV (reference sequence). CDR3 length equals 14 residues. The CDR3 DNA reads TGTGCCAGCAGTTTAGACCACAGCACCTACGAGCAGTACTTC. Translating gives CASSLDHSTYEQYF.

Details on this clonotype: A clone one base away is much larger, so this may be a read error. The V and J genes are TRBV20-1 and TRBJ2-1; tentatively, D is TRBD1 (5 bases). The CDR3 consists of 13 residues. Germline-derived CDR1 and CDR2 are DFQATT and SNEGSKA (reference sequence). The CDR3 DNA reads as TGCAGTTCCTTTCTCCTAATGGACAATGAGCAGCTCTTC. Its protein product is CSSFLLMDNEQLF.

The chain joins TRBV5-6 to TRBJ1-2, with D perhaps TRBD1 (5 bases). Germline CDR1 SGHDT, CDR2 YYEEEE. The CDR3 spans 16 residues. V lost 4 bases, J lost 2 bases, and 18 bases lay in between. CDR3 coding DNA: TGTGCCAGCAGCCGCTTTTTGGACACAATAAACTATGGCTACACCTTC. It translates to CASSRFLDTINYGYTF.

The J gene is TRBJ1-6, the V gene TRBV6-4; maybe TRBD1 (6 bases). CDR1 is MRHNA, CDR2 SNTAGT, per germline. Deletions cut 7 bases from V and 8 bases from J, with 15 bases between. The CDR3 length is 14 residues. In DNA form, the CDR3 reads TGTGCCAGCACCATCGACAACAGGGATTCACCCCTCCACTTT. Translated: CASTIDNRDSPLHF.

This clonotype was seen repeatedly, ten times or more. The chain employs TRBV29-1 and TRBJ1-5, with TRBD1 as a possible D gene (6 bases). With 4 bases removed from V and 4 bases from J, the gap between germline ends came to 11 bases. CDR3 length equals 13 residues. From germline, CDR1 is SQVTM and CDR2 ANQGSEA. The chain's CDR3 is CSVVGQGNQPQHF. The DNA of the CDR3 is TGCAGCGTTGTAGGCCAGGGGAATCAGCCCCAGCATTTT. Drawing the rest from reference TRBV29-1 and TRBJ1-5, the complete variable domain is SAVISQKPSRDICQRGTSLTIQCQVDSQVTMMFWYRQQPGQSLTLIATANQGSEATYESGFVIDKFPISRPNLTFSTLTVSNMSPEDSSIYLCSVVGQGNQPQHFGDGTRLSIL.

At least ten counts were recorded for this clonotype. The chain couples TRBV5-1 to TRBJ1-1, with a weak D call TRBD1 (5 bases). With 3 bases removed from V and 6 bases from J, the gap between germline ends came to 12 bases. Germline V gene lookup returns CDR1 SGHRS and CDR2 YFSETQ. The CDR3 extends over 13 amino acids. The CDR3 DNA reads as TGCGCCAGCAGCTCCCCCCAGGGCGCTGAAGCTTTCTTT. It yields the protein CASSSPQGAEAFF.

The chain couples TRBV2 to TRBJ2-7; no firm D call. The germline CDR1 and CDR2 sequences are SNHLY and FYNNEI. The CDR3 length is 11 residues. The V end was cut by 6 bases, the J end by 1 base, with 4 bases between. As DNA, the CDR3 is TGTGCCAGCAGGGGGTCCTACGAGCAGTACTTC. Translated, it gives CASRGSYEQYF.

This clonotype was counted at least ten times. V usage is TRBV29-1 and J usage is TRBJ1-1; D is perhaps TRBD1 (5 bases). V was shortened by 4 bases and J by 5 bases, with 11 bases between the two germline ends. The germline V gene has CDR1 SQVTM and CDR2 ANQGSEA. The CDR3 length is 12 residues. CDR3 region: CSVGAGLTEAFF. The DNA of the CDR3 is TGCAGCGTTGGAGCAGGGCTGACTGAAGCTTTCTTT.

This chain uses TRBV9 with TRBJ2-5; no clear D. The V gene lost 3 bases and the J gene lost 1 base, with 7 bases spanning the gap. Germline V gene lookup returns CDR1 SGDLS and CDR2 YYNGEE. The CDR3 has 13 amino acids. The CDR3: CASSGYPQETQYF. In DNA form, the CDR3 reads TGTGCCAGCAGCGGGTACCCCCAAGAGACCCAGTACTTC.

This clonotype was observed at least ten times. The rearrangement joins TRBV11-2 to TRBJ2-3; 7 bases are shared with TRBD1. J was trimmed by 2 bases and V by 6 bases; bases with no gene match: 8. Germline V lookup: CDR1 SGHAT, CDR2 FQNNGV. The CDR3 covers 15 residues. The CDR3 region is CASRRDRPITDTQYF. In nucleotides, the CDR3 is TGTGCCAGCAGACGGGACAGACCCATCACAGATACGCAGTATTTT.

This clonotype appeared many times. The rearrangement joins TRBV2 to TRBJ2-5; possible D gene TRBD1, 6 bases. CDR1 SNHLY and CDR2 FYNNEI come from the germline V gene. V was pared by 4 bases and J by 2 bases, with 11 bases between. The CDR3 spans 14 residues. CDR3 in amino acids: CASSGTQGQETQYF. For the CDR3, the DNA is TGTGCCAGCAGTGGAACACAGGGTCAAGAGACCCAGTACTTC.

This clonotype has a count of ten or more. V and J are TRBV7-2 and TRBJ1-5; D unresolved. Per germline, CDR1 SGHTA and CDR2 FQGNSA. CDR3 length: 14 residues. V was cut by 3 bases and J by 7 bases, with 13 bases left in between. The CDR3 protein is CASSFERTEQPQHF. The CDR3 coding sequence is TGTGCCAGCAGCTTTGAACGGACTGAACAGCCCCAGCATTTT.